This T cell receptor beta chain was found in a study of cytomegalovirus exposure and HLA in healthy donors. The study's findings and limits: Three CMV-associated chains proved CMV antigen-specific in vitro. Fewer N-insertions than the roughly 650-donor mean were reportedly shown by an Asian-associated ancestry cluster in a later analysis. One variant, a missense change in DCLRE1C, was linked in a later analysis to TCR beta V- and J-gene trimming. Analyses of presence/absence relied on an assumption of roughly uniform sequencing depth across donors.

Concerning this clone: The antigen is not known.

Use of 60 Vbeta and 13 Jbeta primers characterized the PCR. The data were produced by immunoSEQ multiplex PCR, yet TCRdb's version contains in-frame clones alone and is incomplete. This sample's table has 100,000 to 150,000 clones. Trimming pared 4 bases from V and 4 bases from J, leaving 10 bases between. The length of the CDR3 is 13 residues. Germline CDR1 is SGHTA and CDR2 is FQGNSA. This TCR was recovered from a woman between 35 and 50 years old in good health and CMV-seronegative. This chain connects TRBV7-2 to TRBJ2-5; D might be TRBD1 (7 bases). The sample taken for sequencing was PBMCs. The CDR3 is CASSSQGGETQYF. The DNA for the CDR3 is TGTGCCAGCAGCTCCCAGGGGGGAGAGACCCAGTACTTC.